This T cell receptor (beta chain) derives from a study of blood T cell repertoires in COVID-19. On the study more broadly: The United States, Italy and Spain provided the acute and convalescent COVID-19 samples. Sample material is recorded as cDNA or gDNA derived from T cells, B-cell-depleted T cells, or PBMCs.

V dropped 2 bases and J dropped 6; count of bases not matched to a gene: 6. This CDR3 spans 13 amino acids. Germline V gene lookup returns CDR1 GTSNPN and CDR2 SVGIG (reference sequence). Original methodology: Researchers report that nucleated cell counts were estimated from reference gene primer amplification. TCRdb's table, derived via immunoSEQ multiplex PCR, lists solely in-frame clones and lacks some. The V and J calls and clone size are taken from that table; D and trimming were inferred from the DNA. Of tens of thousands of clones listed, approximately 84% are singletons. V usage is TRBV30 and J usage is TRBJ2-7, with 8 bases identical to TRBD1. This sequence originates from a man between 65 and 85 years old with active COVID-19. Sample: peripheral blood. Here the CDR3 reads CAWSIHRGIEQYF. The DNA of the CDR3 is TGTGCCTGGAGTATTCACAGGGGGATCGAGCAGTACTTC.